This T cell receptor (beta chain) was documented in a study of blood T cell repertoires in COVID-19. For the study at large: The United States, Italy and Spain provided the acute and convalescent COVID-19 samples. PBMCs, B-cell-depleted T cells, or T cells were the source of the cDNA or gDNA that made up the material.

Original handling: From reference gene primer amplification, estimates of nucleated cell counts were derived. Method: immunoSEQ multiplex PCR; TCRdb's copy keeps in-frame clones and lacks some. V, J and clone size derive from that table, while D and trimming were established from the DNA sequence. This table has tens of thousands of clones, roughly 87% appearing once. With 0 bases clipped from V and 0 bases from J, the junction kept 6 bases outside the gene matches. The germline CDR1 and CDR2 sequences are SGHDT and YYEEEE. This CDR3 has 16 residues. Material: peripheral blood. The chain links TRBV5-6 to TRBJ2-7, with 7 nucleotides matching TRBD1. The sequence came from a woman between 50 and 59 years old with active or convalescent COVID-19. In DNA, the CDR3 is TGTGCCAGCAGCTTGGTTGGGACAGCGCACTCCTACGAGCAGTACTTC. It is translated as CASSLVGTAHSYEQYF.